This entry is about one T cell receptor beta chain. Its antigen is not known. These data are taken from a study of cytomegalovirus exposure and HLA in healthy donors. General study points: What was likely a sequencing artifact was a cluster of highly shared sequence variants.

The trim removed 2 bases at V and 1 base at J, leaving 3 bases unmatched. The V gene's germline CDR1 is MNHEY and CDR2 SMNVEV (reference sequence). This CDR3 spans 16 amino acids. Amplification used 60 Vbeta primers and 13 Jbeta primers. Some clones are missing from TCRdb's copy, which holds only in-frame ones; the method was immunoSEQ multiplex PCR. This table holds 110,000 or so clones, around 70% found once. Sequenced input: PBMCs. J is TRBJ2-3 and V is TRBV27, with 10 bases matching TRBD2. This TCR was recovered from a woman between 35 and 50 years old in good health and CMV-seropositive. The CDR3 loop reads CASSLLGTSGTDTQYF. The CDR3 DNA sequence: TGTGCCAGCAGTTTACTGGGGACTAGCGGCACAGATACGCAGTATTTT.